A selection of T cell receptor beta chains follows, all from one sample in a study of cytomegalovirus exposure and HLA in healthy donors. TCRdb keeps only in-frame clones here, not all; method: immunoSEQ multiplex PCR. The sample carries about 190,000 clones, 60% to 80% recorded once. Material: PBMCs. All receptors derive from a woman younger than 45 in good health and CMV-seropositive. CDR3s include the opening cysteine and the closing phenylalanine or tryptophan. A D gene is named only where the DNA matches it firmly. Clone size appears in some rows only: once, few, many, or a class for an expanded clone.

CDR3 protein: CASSSGTVYEQYF
CDR3 DNA: TGTGCCAGCAGCTCCGGGACAGTCTACGAGCAGTACTTC
CDR3 length: 13
clone size: .
D gene: TRBD1
J gene: TRBJ2-7
V gene: TRBV5-8

CDR3 protein: CASSPSRAGVNTGELFF
CDR3 DNA: TGCGCCAGCAGCCCCTCCAGAGCGGGAGTAAACACCGGGGAGCTGTTTTTT
CDR3 length: 17
clone size: .
D gene: TRBD2
J gene: TRBJ2-2
V gene: TRBV4-1

CDR3 protein: CATSRVEGLAESYEQYF
CDR3 DNA: TGTGCCACCAGCAGAGTGGAGGGACTAGCGGAATCCTACGAGCAGTACTTC
CDR3 length: 17
clone size: .
D gene: TRBD2
J gene: TRBJ2-7
V gene: TRBV15

CDR3 protein: CASSLEIARRSHEQYF
CDR3 DNA: TGCGCCAGCAGCTTGGAAATAGCTCGGAGGTCCCACGAGCAGTACTTC
CDR3 length: 16
clone size: .
D gene: .
J gene: TRBJ2-7
V gene: TRBV5-1

CDR3 protein: CASSLSGSSYNEQFF
CDR3 DNA: TGTGCCAGCAGTTTAAGCGGGAGTTCCTACAATGAGCAGTTCTTC
CDR3 length: 15
clone size: .
D gene: TRBD2
J gene: TRBJ2-1
V gene: TRBV27

CDR3 protein: CASQNPGSRGFF
CDR3 DNA: TGTGCCAGCCAGAATCCGGGGTCCCGCGGGTTCTTC
CDR3 length: 12
clone size: once
D gene: .
J gene: TRBJ2-1
V gene: TRBV6-1

CDR3 protein: CASSRKGEGMAEAFF
CDR3 DNA: TGTGCCAGCAGTCGTAAGGGGGAGGGTATGGCTGAAGCTTTCTTT
CDR3 length: 15
clone size: .
D gene: .
J gene: TRBJ1-1
V gene: TRBV27

CDR3 protein: CATLSQGGDEQYF
CDR3 DNA: TGTGCCACACTATCACAGGGAGGGGACGAGCAGTACTTC
CDR3 length: 13
clone size: .
D gene: .
J gene: TRBJ2-7
V gene: TRBV28

CDR3 protein: CASSLSSPYNEQFF
CDR3 DNA: TGTGCCAGCAGTTTATCATCCCCATACAATGAGCAGTTCTTC
CDR3 length: 14
clone size: .
D gene: .
J gene: TRBJ2-1
V gene: TRBV27

CDR3 protein: CASSLGQTYGYTF
CDR3 DNA: TGTGCCAGCAGCTTGGGACAGACCTATGGCTACACCTTC
CDR3 length: 13
clone size: .
D gene: TRBD1
J gene: TRBJ1-2
V gene: TRBV7-9

CDR3 protein: CASSLASGTYGYTF
CDR3 DNA: TGTGCCAGCAGCTTGGCCAGCGGGACTTATGGCTACACCTTC
CDR3 length: 14
clone size: .
D gene: .
J gene: TRBJ1-2
V gene: TRBV5-5

CDR3 protein: CASSDGASALTGYTF
CDR3 DNA: TGTGCCAGCAGTGATGGGGCCAGCGCCTTAACGGGCTACACCTTC
CDR3 length: 15
clone size: .
D gene: .
J gene: TRBJ1-2
V gene: TRBV6-1

CDR3 protein: CASSAGVQGSLAYPNEQYF
CDR3 DNA: TGTGCCAGCAGCGCCGGCGTACAGGGCTCCCTAGCTTATCCCAACGAGCAGTACTTC
CDR3 length: 19
clone size: .
D gene: .
J gene: TRBJ2-7
V gene: TRBV9

CDR3 protein: CASSTDRGPQPQHF
CDR3 DNA: TGTGCCAGCAGCACCGACAGGGGTCCTCAGCCCCAGCATTTT
CDR3 length: 14
clone size: once
D gene: .
J gene: TRBJ1-5
V gene: TRBV21-1

CDR3 protein: CASSLAGRIYEQYF
CDR3 DNA: TGTGCCAGCAGCTTAGCCGGGAGGATCTACGAGCAGTACTTC
CDR3 length: 14
clone size: few
D gene: TRBD2
J gene: TRBJ2-7
V gene: TRBV13

CDR3 protein: CASSLAGLASDTQYF
CDR3 DNA: TGTGCCAGCAGTTTAGCCGGACTAGCATCAGATACGCAGTATTTT
CDR3 length: 15
clone size: .
D gene: TRBD2
J gene: TRBJ2-3
V gene: TRBV28

CDR3 protein: CASSPPRAGGAETQYF
CDR3 DNA: TGTGCCAGCTCACCACCCCGGGCAGGGGGCGCCGAGACCCAGTACTTC
CDR3 length: 16
clone size: .
D gene: TRBD1
J gene: TRBJ2-5
V gene: TRBV18